This T cell receptor beta chain was obtained from a study of cytomegalovirus exposure and HLA in healthy donors. Whole-study findings and limits: Equally common other TCR beta chains were less clonally expanded than HLA-associated ones, a later analysis found.

A multiplex PCR was run with 60 Vbeta primers and 13 Jbeta primers. This table comes from immunoSEQ multiplex PCR, and its TCRdb copy is limited to in-frame clones, with some not included. Here the sample spans roughly 89,000 clones, roughly 60% being singletons. With 8 bases clipped from V and 2 bases from J, the junction kept 8 bases outside the gene matches. CDR3 length: 15 residues. Germline V gives CDR1 SGHVS, CDR2 FNYEAQ. About this clone: What it binds is unknown.

The chain links TRBV7-6 to TRBJ2-2; 7 bases align to TRBD1. This receptor was taken from a woman between 50 and 59 years old in good health and CMV-seropositive. The material sequenced was PBMCs. The CDR3 loop reads CASSPAGGNTGELFF. The CDR3 DNA reads TGTGCCAGCTCGCCGGCAGGGGGAAACACCGGGGAGCTGTTTTTT.